This T cell receptor (beta chain) was obtained from a study of control samples from healthy donors and cancer patients. Generated by immunoSEQ multiplex PCR, the TCRdb table keeps only in-frame clones and is missing some. Found here are fewer than 200,000 clones, nearly 90% of them singletons; the top ten hold 1.4%. With 1 base removed from V and 6 bases from J, the gap between germline ends came to 13 bases. The germline CDR1 and CDR2 sequences are KGHSH and LQKENI. This CDR3 has 15 residues. The sequencing sample was made of blood. The chain has TRBV18 and TRBJ1-5; D unclear. The sequence came from a woman aged 50 to 65 in good health. The CDR3 loop is CASSPQGGPGQPQHF. In DNA, the CDR3 is TGTGCCAGCTCACCACAGGGAGGTCCAGGTCAGCCCCAGCATTTT.